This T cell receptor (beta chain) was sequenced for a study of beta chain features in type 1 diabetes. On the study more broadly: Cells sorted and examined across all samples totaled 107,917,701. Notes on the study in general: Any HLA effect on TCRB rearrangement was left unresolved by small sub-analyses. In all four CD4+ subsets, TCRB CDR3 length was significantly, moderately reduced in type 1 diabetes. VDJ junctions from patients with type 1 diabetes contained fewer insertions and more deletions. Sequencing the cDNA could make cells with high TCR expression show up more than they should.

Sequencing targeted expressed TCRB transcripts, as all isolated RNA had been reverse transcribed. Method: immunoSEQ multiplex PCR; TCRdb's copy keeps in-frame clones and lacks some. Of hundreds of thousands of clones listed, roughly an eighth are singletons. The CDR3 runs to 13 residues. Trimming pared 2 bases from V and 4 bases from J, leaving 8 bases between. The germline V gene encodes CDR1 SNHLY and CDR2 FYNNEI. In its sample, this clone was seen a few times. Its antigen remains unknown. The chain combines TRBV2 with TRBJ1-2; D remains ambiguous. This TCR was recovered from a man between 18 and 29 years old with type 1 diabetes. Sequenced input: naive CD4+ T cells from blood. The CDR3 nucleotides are TGTGCCAGCAGTGAATGGCGGGTCTATGGCTACACCTTC. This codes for CASSEWRVYGYTF.